This T cell receptor beta chain derives from a study of pediatric ulcerative colitis. As for the study in general: Six or seven patients showed pancolitis and two showed left-sided colitis.

Trimming removed 3 bases at V and 0 bases at J, with 10 bases between. Germline V gene lookup returns CDR1 SGHDT and CDR2 YYEEEE. The length of the CDR3 is 14 residues. Assay used: immunoSEQ multiplex PCR; TCRdb lists only in-frame clones, some missing. This table has about 64,000 clones, less than 90% appearing once. The rearrangement joins TRBV5-6 to TRBJ2-7; D is ambiguous. This receptor was identified in a boy between 10 and 17 years old with severe ulcerative colitis. Sequencing was carried out using blood. This CDR3 is CASSSVGTSYEQYF. CDR3 DNA: TGTGCCAGCAGCTCCGTAGGAACCTCCTACGAGCAGTACTTC.